These T cell receptor beta chains were read from a single sample in a study of persistence of HIV-infected CD4 T cells. These receptors' targets are unknown. Clones were read by immunoSEQ multiplex PCR, and TCRdb kept only the in-frame ones, dropping some. The sample comprises tens of thousands of clones, over 65% of which are singletons, and around 2% rests with the top ten. The sequences come from CD4+ T cells sorted from PBMCs after roughly 18-hour stimulation, collected from a patient who received antiretroviral therapy. The receptor set was obtained from an adult man with HIV who was CMV-seropositive. Both conserved end residues are part of each CDR3. A D gene is named only where the DNA matches it firmly. Part of the rows lack a size; the others show once, few, many or a class for expanded clones.

TGTGCCAGCAGTGAATCACAGGGGACTGTCTATACGCAGTATTTT,CASSESQGTVYTQYF,TRBV25-1,NA,NA,TRBJ2-3
TGCAGCGCCCTCGACAGGGTGGGCACCGGGGAGCTGTTTTTT,CSALDRVGTGELFF,TRBV29-1,TRBD1,NA,TRBJ2-2
TGCAGCGTGCCCTTGGCGGGGGCCCACACCGGGGAGCTGTTTTTT,CSVPLAGAHTGELFF,TRBV29-1,NA,NA,TRBJ2-2
TGTGCCAGCAGCCCGGACAGAAGGACCGGGGAGCTGTTTTTT,CASSPDRRTGELFF,TRBV7-3,NA,NA,TRBJ2-2
TGTGCCAGTAGTCTTAGCGGGGGGGCCCCAGATACGCAGTATTTT,CASSLSGGAPDTQYF,TRBV19,TRBD2,NA,TRBJ2-3
TGCGCCAGCAGCCAAGTGGTCGGGACAGTTAACACCGGGGAGCTGTTTTTT,CASSQVVGTVNTGELFF,TRBV4-1,TRBD1,NA,TRBJ2-2
TGCGCCAGCAGCTGGACAGGGGGGAGTTTGACGGATACGCAGTATTTT,CASSWTGGSLTDTQYF,TRBV5-1,TRBD1,few,TRBJ2-3
TGTGCCAGCAGTGAGATCCCGGGACAGACCTATGGCTACACCTTC,CASSEIPGQTYGYTF,TRBV6-1,TRBD1,NA,TRBJ1-2
TGTGCCAGCAGTGAGATAACAGGGAATCAGCCCCAGCATTTT,CASSEITGNQPQHF,TRBV6-1,NA,once,TRBJ1-5
TGTGCCAGCAGCGATTTCGCGGGCTACAATGAGCAGTTCTTC,CASSDFAGYNEQFF,TRBV7-3,NA,NA,TRBJ2-1
TGTGCCAGCAGCCGGCCGCCAGGCTCCTACGAGCAGTACTTC,CASSRPPGSYEQYF,TRBV6-5,NA,NA,TRBJ2-7
TGCAGCGTTGGCCCCCTAGCGGGGGGGTCAGATACGCAGTATTTT,CSVGPLAGGSDTQYF,TRBV29-1,TRBD2,NA,TRBJ2-3
TGCGCCAGCAGCCTTGTACCCCGAGGTCAGAGCAATCAGCCCCAGCATTTT,CASSLVPRGQSNQPQHF,TRBV5-1,NA,NA,TRBJ1-5
TGTGCCAGTAGTATAATGGGGTCCAGCAATCAGCCCCAGCATTTT,CASSIMGSSNQPQHF,TRBV19,NA,NA,TRBJ1-5
TGTGCCAGCAGTCCGCCGACAGGGAAGGGCGAGCAGTACTTC,CASSPPTGKGEQYF,TRBV27,TRBD1,NA,TRBJ2-7
TGTGCCAGCAGCTTAGCGGGGCAGGGGGACTATGGCTACACCTTC,CASSLAGQGDYGYTF,TRBV7-2,TRBD1,NA,TRBJ1-2
TGTGCCAGCAGCGTAGCTCCCCAGGGAGGATTTGGGTCTGGAAACACCATATATTTT,CASSVAPQGGFGSGNTIYF,TRBV9,NA,NA,TRBJ1-3
TGTGCCAGCAGCCAAGTTAGCGGCGGCACAGATACGCAGTATTTT,CASSQVSGGTDTQYF,TRBV3-1/TRBV3-2,NA,NA,TRBJ2-3
TGTGCCAGTAATGATGAAGACCGGACAGGTCTCGCAGCTTTCTTT,CASNDEDRTGLAAFF,TRBV19,TRBD1,few,TRBJ1-1
TGTGCCAGCAGTGAGTACAGGGGGGCGCAGAACTATGGCTACACCTTC,CASSEYRGAQNYGYTF,TRBV6-1,TRBD1,NA,TRBJ1-2
TGTGCCAGTAGTAAGGACAGGGGAAACTATGGCTACACCTTC,CASSKDRGNYGYTF,TRBV19,TRBD1,NA,TRBJ1-2
TGTGCCAGCAGCAAAGGTAGAAGGGGGCGCTGGGAAAAACTGTTTTTT,CASSKGRRGRWEKLFF,TRBV21-1,NA,NA,TRBJ1-4
TGCAGCGTTGCAGGGCCAGGGGGCTATGGCTACACCTTC,CSVAGPGGYGYTF,TRBV29-1,TRBD1,NA,TRBJ1-2
TGTGCCACAGGGCGCCCCGACAAGAATCAGCCCCAGCATTTT,CATGRPDKNQPQHF,TRBV15,NA,NA,TRBJ1-5
TGTGCCAGCAGCTTGGTCCCGGGTGCGGCGGAGACCCAGTACTTC,CASSLVPGAAETQYF,TRBV5-4,NA,NA,TRBJ2-5
TGTGCCAGCAGCCTTGGACAGGGGGCGCCCGGCTACACCTTC,CASSLGQGAPGYTF,TRBV4-2,TRBD1,NA,TRBJ1-2
TGTGCCAGCTTAAGGGACACCTCCTACGAGCAGTACTTC,CASLRDTSYEQYF,TRBV2,NA,NA,TRBJ2-7
TGCGCCAGCAGCTTGGGGGACATTGGAAACACCATATATTTT,CASSLGDIGNTIYF,TRBV5-1,NA,NA,TRBJ1-3
TGTGCCAGCAGCACTACATCATTTCCCGGGGAGCTGTTTTTT,CASSTTSFPGELFF,TRBV7-2,NA,NA,TRBJ2-2
TGTGCCACCAGTGACCCCCACCCCAGGTTGGCGGGGGGGAACACCGGGGAGCTGTTTTTT,CATSDPHPRLAGGNTGELFF,TRBV24-1,TRBD2,NA,TRBJ2-2
TGTGCCAGCAGCCAACATGCGGGCAGCCTTTACGAGCAGTACTTC,CASSQHAGSLYEQYF,TRBV9,NA,few,TRBJ2-7
TGTGCCAGCAGTGGCCAGGTATCCTACGAGCAGTACTTC,CASSGQVSYEQYF,TRBV2,NA,NA,TRBJ2-7
TGTGCCAGCAGTCCCGGAGTGCGTTCTGCTGAGCAGTTCTTC,CASSPGVRSAEQFF,TRBV6-5,NA,few,TRBJ2-1
TGCGCCAGCAGCTTGGTCTCTACTCCTAGAACTAGCACAGATACGCAGTATTTT,CASSLVSTPRTSTDTQYF,TRBV5-1,NA,NA,TRBJ2-3
TGTGCCAGCGGGCCAGACAGGGGCTACTACATTGAGCAGTTCTTC,CASGPDRGYYIEQFF,TRBV6-5,TRBD1,NA,TRBJ2-1
TGTGCAAGTCGCTTAGAACAGGGCACTGAAGCTTTCTTT,CASRLEQGTEAFF,TRBV12-2,NA,NA,TRBJ1-1
TGTGCCAGCAGCCGGGGGGGTCCGGCGACAGATACGCAGTATTTT,CASSRGGPATDTQYF,TRBV6-5,TRBD2,NA,TRBJ2-3
TGCAGCGTTGAAGTTCCCAGGGACCGCTACACCTTC,CSVEVPRDRYTF,TRBV29-1,NA,NA,TRBJ1-2
TGTGCCAGCAGCTTATACCTAGCGGGGGCCAATGAGCAGTTCTTC,CASSLYLAGANEQFF,TRBV7-2,TRBD2,NA,TRBJ2-1
TGTGCCAGCAGCACCCGACAGGGTGGGACAGATACGCAGTATTTT,CASSTRQGGTDTQYF,TRBV9,TRBD1,NA,TRBJ2-3
TGTGCCAGCAGCCAGAACAACCCGGGACGGATGAACACTGAAGCTTTCTTT,CASSQNNPGRMNTEAFF,TRBV5-4,NA,once,TRBJ1-1
TGTGCCAGCACCACGACAGGGTTCGTAGGTTCACCCCTCCACTTT,CASTTTGFVGSPLHF,TRBV6-5,TRBD1,NA,TRBJ1-6
TGCAGCGTTGGAGAGGCGAGCAATCAGCCCCAGCATTTT,CSVGEASNQPQHF,TRBV29-1,NA,NA,TRBJ1-5